This entry lists 27 T cell receptor beta chains sequenced from one sample in a study of response to subunit inactivated influenza vaccine. TCRdb processed the RT-PCR reads anew with MiXCR; each CDR3 protein has one entry. The table has about 520,000 distinct CDR3 sequences, 25% seen once. The material was CD4+ T cells sorted from PBMCs, obtained 5 to 6 days after vaccination. The receptors shown here come from a man in his fifties or sixties who received an inactivated influenza vaccine.

The chain joins TRBV4-3 to TRBJ2-5; 7 bases map to TRBD2. With 4 bases clipped from V and 5 bases from J, the junction kept 10 bases outside the gene matches. This CDR3 has 15 amino acids. CDR1 is LGHNA and CDR2 is YSLEER in the germline V gene. CDR3 DNA: TGCGCCAGCAGCCTTAAGGCCGGGGGGTCCGAGACCCAGTACTTC. Translation gives CASSLKAGGSETQYF.

In its sample, this clonotype was seen a few times. The chain uses TRBV7-2 and TRBJ2-7; tentative D call: TRBD1 (6 bases). Trimming cost V 5 bases and J 5 bases, with 13 bases left between them. Germline V CDR1 and CDR2: SGHTA, FQGNSA. The CDR3 totals 13 residues. The CDR3 DNA reads TGTGCCAGCAGCATCCAATCAGGGGACGAGCAGTACTTC. Its translation: CASSIQSGDEQYF.

The genes are TRBV11-2 and TRBJ2-1; 9 bases are a match to TRBD1. There are 16 residues in the CDR3. Germline CDR1 is SGHAT and CDR2 is FQNNGV. Losses at the gene ends were 4 bases for V and 4 bases for J; bases not matched to a gene: 8. The CDR3 region has the DNA TGTGCCAGCAGCTACACGAGGGGGACAGGGTACAATGAGCAGTTCTTC. This translates into CASSYTRGTGYNEQFF.

This clonotype was detected ten times or more. The CDR3 nucleotides are TGCGCCAGCCGGAGCCAAGAGACCCAGTACTTC. It yields the protein CASRSQETQYF. V is TRBV5-1 and J is TRBJ2-5; D is uncertain. This CDR3 has 11 residues. Germline CDR1 reads SGHRS; CDR2 reads YFSETQ. Deletions cut 7 bases from V and 1 base from J, with 5 bases between. The complete variable domain, with remaining parts taken from reference TRBV5-1 and TRBJ2-5, reads KAGVTQTPRYLIKTRGQQVTLSCSPISGHRSVSWYQQTPGQGLQFLFEYFSETQRNKGNFPGRFSGRQFSNSRSEMNVSTLELGDSALYLCASRSQETQYFGPGTRLLVL.

There are a few counts of this clonotype. This chain uses TRBV5-1 with TRBJ2-2; D possibly uses TRBD1 or TRBD2 (5 bases each). Trimming took off 9 bases at V and 0 bases at J, with 12 bases between the two ends. This CDR3 has 14 amino acids. Per the germline V gene, CDR1 is SGHRS and CDR2 is YFSETQ. In DNA, the CDR3 is TGCGCCACCTGTCAGGGACCGAACACCGGGGAGCTGTTTTTT. Encoded protein: CATCQGPNTGELFF.

The CDR3 sequence is CASSYEDRVPYSYEQYF. The CDR3 DNA sequence: TGTGCCAGCAGTTACGAGGACAGGGTGCCATACTCCTACGAGCAGTACTTC. The chain combines TRBV6-5 with TRBJ2-7, with 8 bases identical to TRBD1. CDR1 and CDR2 from the germline V gene are MNHEY and SVGAGI. With 2 bases clipped from V and 0 bases from J, the junction kept 9 bases outside the gene matches. The CDR3 has 17 amino acids.

The sample holds a few counts of this clonotype. The V and J genes are TRBV28 and TRBJ2-7; 7 bases are a match to TRBD2. The length of the CDR3 is 15 residues. Germline V CDR1 and CDR2: MDHEN, SYDVKM. V was pared by 6 bases and J by 6 bases, with 14 bases of the junction left unmatched. CDR3 sequence reads: CASSSRPRGYGEQYF. Written as DNA, the CDR3 is TGTGCCAGCAGCTCCCGCCCGCGGGGGTACGGCGAGCAGTACTTC.

Only a few counts were recorded for this clonotype. The chain uses TRBV12-3 or TRBV12-4 and TRBJ2-3, with 11 bases matching TRBD2. The V and J ends lost 5 bases and 8 bases, in that order; junction bases with no gene match: 12. The CDR3 has 16 residues. The CDR3 region has the DNA TGTGCCAGCAGTCTTGTAGCGGGAGGGGCTTCACGTACGCAGTATTTT. Amino acid sequence: CASSLVAGGASRTQYF.

This chain connects TRBV12-5 to TRBJ2-2, with D hard to call. The CDR3 covers 15 residues. The germline gives CDR1 LGHNT, CDR2 FRNRAP. V was clipped by 3 bases and J by 2 bases, with 10 bases between them. The CDR3 DNA follows: TGTGCTAGTGGTTTTGGGCACAGCAACACCGGGGAGCTGTTTTTT. Translating gives CASGFGHSNTGELFF. Together with reference TRBV12-5 and TRBJ2-2, the CDR3 gives the full variable domain: DARVTQTPRHKVTEMGQEVTMRCQPILGHNTVFWYRQTMMQGLELLAYFRNRAPLDDSGMPKDRFSAEMPDATLATLKIQPSEPRDSAVYFCASGFGHSNTGELFFGEGSRLTVL.

This sequence joins TRBV6-2 or TRBV6-3 and TRBJ2-7; D is unresolved. From germline, CDR1 is MNHEY and CDR2 SVGEGT. V lost 4 bases and J lost 6, with 7 bases in between. This CDR3 region has 11 residues. This CDR3 is CASSSVSEQYF. The DNA for the CDR3 is TGTGCCAGCAGTTCAGTCAGCGAGCAGTACTTC.

J is TRBJ1-4 and V is TRBV20-1; 9 bases line up with TRBD1. Per germline, CDR1 DFQATT and CDR2 SNEGSKA (reference sequence). There are 15 residues in the CDR3. Germline trimming cut 2 bases from V and 8 bases from J; bases unmatched to any gene: 9. The CDR3 nucleotides are TGCAGTGCTAGACCATGGGACAGGGCTCGCGAAAAACTGTTTTTT. Translation gives CSARPWDRAREKLFF.

The sample holds many counts of this clonotype. V is TRBV3-1 and J is TRBJ2-2; 11 bases are a match to TRBD2. The CDR3 has 14 amino acids. CDR1 and CDR2 from the germline V gene are LGHDT and YNNKEL (reference sequence). V was clipped by 3 bases and J by 7 bases; unmatched bases: 1. This CDR3 is CASSHSGRVGELFF. As DNA, the CDR3 is TGTGCCAGCAGCCATAGCGGGAGGGTCGGGGAGCTGTTTTTT.

The chain links TRBV6-2 or TRBV6-3 to TRBJ2-1; the match to TRBD2 covers 16 bases. The CDR3 totals 18 residues. Germline V gene sequence: CDR1 MNHEY, CDR2 SVGEGT. The V and J ends lost 5 bases and 9 bases, in that order; junction bases with no gene match: 13. DNA of the CDR3: TGTGCCAGCAGTCCAGGGACTAGCGGGAGGGCTGTATGGGGTGAGCAGTTCTTC. Protein sequence: CASSPGTSGRAVWGEQFF.

In this sample, this clonotype turned up many times. One end of the junction does not line up with germline, which may come from a read error. The rearrangement joins TRBV5-1 to TRBJ2-3; TRBD2 matches 9 bases. Germline loops: CDR1 SGHRS, CDR2 YFSETQ. The CDR3 has 13 residues. CDR3 DNA sequence: TGTGCCAGCAGTTTAGCGGGAGTAGATACGCAGTATTTT. Translation gives CASSLAGVDTQYF.

The V gene is TRBV12-3 or TRBV12-4, the J gene TRBJ1-2; no definite D call. The V end lost 5 bases, the J end lost 4 bases, and 11 bases lay between the germline ends. The CDR3 is made up of 13 amino acids. The chain's CDR3 is CASSLLASYGYTF. For the CDR3, the DNA is TGTGCCAGCAGTCTCCTAGCGAGCTATGGCTACACCTTC.

The rearrangement uses TRBV12-3 or TRBV12-4 and TRBJ1-5, with no clear D. Between the trimmed V and J ends, which lost 3 bases and 5 bases, there was a span of 11 bases. CDR3 length equals 14 residues. The CDR3 sequence: CASSFPRADQPQHF. CDR3 in DNA: TGTGCCAGCAGTTTTCCCCGGGCGGATCAGCCCCAGCATTTT.

In this sample, this clonotype turned up a few times. V usage is TRBV6-1 and J usage is TRBJ2-2; 7 bases fit TRBD1. The CDR3 covers 13 residues. Trimming cost V 4 bases and J 6 bases; bases outside gene matches: 2. Germline CDR1 and CDR2: MNHNS and SASEGT. CDR3 loop: CASSAGGSGELFF. The CDR3 DNA reads as TGTGCCAGCAGTGCAGGGGGATCCGGGGAGCTGTTTTTT.

CDR3 sequence reads: CASSLGQGTTQYF. The CDR3 DNA follows: TGTGCCAGCAGCCTTGGACAGGGGACGACCCAGTACTTC. V gene TRBV12-3 or TRBV12-4 combines with J gene TRBJ2-5, with 9 positions matching TRBD1. Trimming removed 6 bases from V and 7 bases from J; junction bases left unmatched: 6. The CDR3 contains 13 residues.

V gene TRBV20-1 combines with J gene TRBJ2-7; D is undetermined. Germline V gene data show CDR1 as DFQATT and CDR2 as SNEGSKA (reference sequence). The CDR3 loop spans 14 amino acids. V gave up 0 bases and J gave up 0 bases, with 9 bases separating them. The CDR3 sequence: CSARDPISSYEQYF. In nucleotides, the CDR3 is TGCAGTGCTAGAGACCCGATAAGCTCCTACGAGCAGTACTTC.

V and J are TRBV12-3 or TRBV12-4 and TRBJ1-1; 9 positions agree with TRBD1. The trim removed 3 bases at V and 4 bases at J, leaving 9 bases unmatched. This CDR3 contains 16 residues. In nucleotides, the CDR3 is TGTGCCAGCAGTTTCGACAGGGGGGGGATAGTCACTGAAGCTTTCTTT. Translation: CASSFDRGGIVTEAFF.

J is TRBJ2-5 and V is TRBV18, with TRBD1 matching over 8 bases. The CDR3 runs to 17 residues. V shed 2 bases and J 5 bases; nucleotides not matched to a gene: 13. The germline gives CDR1 KGHSH, CDR2 LQKENI. DNA of the CDR3: TGTGCCAGCTCACCAAGGACAGGGTCCCCACAAGGGGAGACCCAGTACTTC. It is translated as CASSPRTGSPQGETQYF.

The table lists this clonotype with a few counts. V and J are TRBV6-1 and TRBJ2-1; D is perhaps TRBD2 (5 bases). This CDR3 is built from 15 residues. The germline V and J ends were trimmed by 3 bases and 5 bases, with 14 bases remaining between them. Germline-derived CDR1 and CDR2 are MNHNS and SASEGT. The CDR3 protein is CASSEIFPSNNEQFF. CDR3 nucleotides: TGTGCCAGCAGTGAGATCTTCCCTAGCAACAATGAGCAGTTCTTC.

The CDR3 protein is CASSLRPSDNQPQHF. As DNA, the CDR3 is TGTGCCAGCAGTTTACGACCTTCTGACAATCAGCCCCAGCATTTT. The chain uses TRBV12-3 or TRBV12-4 and TRBJ1-5, with D unresolved. V lost 2 bases, J lost 3 bases, and 11 bases lay in between. CDR3 length: 15 amino acids.

CDR3 amino acids: CASSWGQGGSYEQYF. The CDR3, as DNA: TGTGCCAGCAGCTGGGGACAGGGGGGCTCCTACGAGCAGTACTTC. J is TRBJ2-7 and V is TRBV5-5; 11 positions agree with TRBD1. The length of the CDR3 is 15 residues. The J segment lost 0 bases and the V segment lost 3 bases, leaving 2 bases of the junction unmatched. Germline V gene data show CDR1 as SGHKS and CDR2 as YYEKEE (reference sequence).

This clonotype showed up many times. The chain joins TRBV7-8 to TRBJ1-5, with TRBD1 as a possible D gene (6 bases). Germline CDR1 and CDR2: SGHVS and FQNEAQ. This CDR3 spans 17 amino acids. Trimming pared 3 bases from V and 1 base from J, leaving 16 bases between. CDR3 region: CASSFSYREVSNQPQHF. As DNA, the CDR3 is TGTGCCAGCAGCTTTAGCTACAGGGAAGTGAGCAATCAGCCCCAGCATTTT.

This chain connects TRBV18 to TRBJ2-5; no clear D. Trimming pared 2 bases from V and 0 bases from J, leaving 13 bases between. The CDR3 spans 16 residues. Germline V gene lookup returns CDR1 KGHSH and CDR2 LQKENI. In DNA form, the CDR3 reads TGTGCCAGCTCACCAGTGCCCCTAAGCGACCAAGAGACCCAGTACTTC. Encoded protein: CASSPVPLSDQETQYF. Complete variable domain (other parts from reference TRBV18 and TRBJ2-5): NAGVMQNPRHLVRRRGQEARLRCSPMKGHSHVYWYRQLPEEGLKFMVYLQKENIIDESGMPKERFSAEFPKEGPSILRIQQVVRGDSAAYFCASSPVPLSDQETQYFGPGTRLLVL.

This clonotype was detected a few times. This chain connects TRBV10-3 to TRBJ2-5; 9 positions match TRBD2. The CDR3 runs 17 residues. The ends lost 6 bases at V and 5 bases at J; junction bases unmatched: 16. Germline V gives CDR1 ENHRY, CDR2 SYGVKD. CDR3 amino acids: CAISPRGSGGAFETQYF. CDR3 in DNA: TGTGCCATCAGCCCACGGGGTAGCGGGGGCGCCTTTGAGACCCAGTACTTC.